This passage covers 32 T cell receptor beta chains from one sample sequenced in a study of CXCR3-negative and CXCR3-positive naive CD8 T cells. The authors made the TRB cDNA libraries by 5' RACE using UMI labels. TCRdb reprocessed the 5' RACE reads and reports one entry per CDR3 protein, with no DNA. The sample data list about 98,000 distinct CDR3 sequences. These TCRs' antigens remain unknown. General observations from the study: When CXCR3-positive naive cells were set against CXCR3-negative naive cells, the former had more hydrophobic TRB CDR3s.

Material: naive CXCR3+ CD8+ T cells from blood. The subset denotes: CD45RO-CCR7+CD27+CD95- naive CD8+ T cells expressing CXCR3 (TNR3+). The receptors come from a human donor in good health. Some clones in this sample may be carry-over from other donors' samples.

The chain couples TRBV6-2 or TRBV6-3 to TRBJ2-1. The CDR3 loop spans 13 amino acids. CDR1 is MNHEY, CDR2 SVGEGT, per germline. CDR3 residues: CASSFLLSNEQFF.

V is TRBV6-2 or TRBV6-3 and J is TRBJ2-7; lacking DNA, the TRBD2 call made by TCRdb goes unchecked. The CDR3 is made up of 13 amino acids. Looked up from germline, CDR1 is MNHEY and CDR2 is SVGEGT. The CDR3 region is CASAAVRTYEQYF.

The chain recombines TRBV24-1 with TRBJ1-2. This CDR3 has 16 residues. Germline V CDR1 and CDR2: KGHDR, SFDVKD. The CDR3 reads CATSDLLVILNYGYTF.

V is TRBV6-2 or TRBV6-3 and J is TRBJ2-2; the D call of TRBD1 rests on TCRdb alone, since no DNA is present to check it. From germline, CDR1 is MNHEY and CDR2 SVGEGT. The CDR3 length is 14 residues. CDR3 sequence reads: CASRTGETTGELFF.

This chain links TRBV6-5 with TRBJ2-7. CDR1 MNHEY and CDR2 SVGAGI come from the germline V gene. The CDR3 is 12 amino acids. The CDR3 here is CASSYEPHEQYF.

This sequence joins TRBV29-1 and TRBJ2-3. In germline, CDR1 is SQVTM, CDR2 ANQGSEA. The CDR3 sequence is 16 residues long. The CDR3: CSVVPLFFALGDTQYF.

Here the CDR3 reads CASSQDVPSQQFF. The chain employs TRBV14 and TRBJ2-1; TCRdb indicates TRBD2, and absent DNA this call remains unverified. The germline V gene encodes CDR1 SGHDN and CDR2 FVKESK. The CDR3 is made up of 13 amino acids.

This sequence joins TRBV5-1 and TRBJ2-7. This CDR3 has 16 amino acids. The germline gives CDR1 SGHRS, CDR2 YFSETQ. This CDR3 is CASSLGARVGVYEQYF.

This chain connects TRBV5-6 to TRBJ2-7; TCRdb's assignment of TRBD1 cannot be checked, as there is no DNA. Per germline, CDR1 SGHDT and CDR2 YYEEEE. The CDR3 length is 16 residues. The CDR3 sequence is CASSPDRAPNSYEQYF.

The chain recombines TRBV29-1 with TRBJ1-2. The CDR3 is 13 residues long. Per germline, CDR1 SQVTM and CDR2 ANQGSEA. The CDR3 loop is CSVEGSTNYGYTF.

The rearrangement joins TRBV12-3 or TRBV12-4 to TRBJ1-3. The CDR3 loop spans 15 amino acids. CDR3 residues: CASRGLDYSGNTIYF.

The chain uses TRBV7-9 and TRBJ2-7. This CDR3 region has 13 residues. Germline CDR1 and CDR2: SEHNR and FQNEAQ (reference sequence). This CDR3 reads CASSLGATYEQYF.

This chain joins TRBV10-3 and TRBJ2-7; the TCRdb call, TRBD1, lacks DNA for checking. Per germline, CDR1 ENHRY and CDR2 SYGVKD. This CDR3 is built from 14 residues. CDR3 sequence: CAIAIGASSYEQYF.

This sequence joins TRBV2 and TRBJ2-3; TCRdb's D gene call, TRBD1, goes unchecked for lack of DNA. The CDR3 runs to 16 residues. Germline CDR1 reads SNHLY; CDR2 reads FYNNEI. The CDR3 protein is CASAGDRDRGTDTQYF.

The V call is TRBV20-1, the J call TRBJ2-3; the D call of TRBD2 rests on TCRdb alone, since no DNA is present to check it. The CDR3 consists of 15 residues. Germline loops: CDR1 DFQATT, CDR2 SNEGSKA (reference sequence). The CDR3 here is CSAHRGTSDADTQYF.

The CDR3 loop is CATEDGPGRGTDTQYF. V is TRBV15 and J is TRBJ2-3; the TCRdb call, TRBD1, lacks DNA for checking. The CDR3 contains 16 residues. Germline CDR1 LNHNV, CDR2 YYDKDF (reference sequence).

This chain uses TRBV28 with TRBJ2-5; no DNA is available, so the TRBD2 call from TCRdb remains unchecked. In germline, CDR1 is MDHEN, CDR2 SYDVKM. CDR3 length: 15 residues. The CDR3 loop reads CASSFLSGSKETQYF.

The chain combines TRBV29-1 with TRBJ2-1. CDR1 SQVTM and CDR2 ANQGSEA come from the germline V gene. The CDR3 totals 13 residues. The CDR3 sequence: CSVGRGSVNEQFF.

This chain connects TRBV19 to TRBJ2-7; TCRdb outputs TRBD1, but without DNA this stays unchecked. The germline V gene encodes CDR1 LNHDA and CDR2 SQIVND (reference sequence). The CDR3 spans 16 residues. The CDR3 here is CASTSGTGARSYEQYF. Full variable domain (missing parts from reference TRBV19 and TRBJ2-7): DGGITQSPKYLFRKEGQNVTLSCEQNLNHDAMYWYRQDPGQGLRLIYYSQIVNDFQKGDIAEGYSVSREKKESFPLTVTSAQKNPTAFYLCASTSGTGARSYEQYFGPGTRLTVT.

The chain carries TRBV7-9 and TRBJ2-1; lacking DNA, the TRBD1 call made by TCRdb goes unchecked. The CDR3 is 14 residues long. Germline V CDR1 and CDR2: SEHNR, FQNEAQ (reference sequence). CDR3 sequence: CASSPDRAYNEQFF.

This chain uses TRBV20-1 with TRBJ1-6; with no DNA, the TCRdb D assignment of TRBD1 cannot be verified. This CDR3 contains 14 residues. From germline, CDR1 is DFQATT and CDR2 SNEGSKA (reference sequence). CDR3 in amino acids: CSARGRGESSPLHF.

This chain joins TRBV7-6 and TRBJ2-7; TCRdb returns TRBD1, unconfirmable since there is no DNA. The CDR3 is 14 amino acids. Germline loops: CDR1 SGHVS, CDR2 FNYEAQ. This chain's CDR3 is CASSPTGSSYEQYF.

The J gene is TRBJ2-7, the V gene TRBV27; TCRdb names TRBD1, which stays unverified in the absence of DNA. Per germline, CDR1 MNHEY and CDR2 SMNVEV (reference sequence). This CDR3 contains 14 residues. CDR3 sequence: CTSSRGTDSYEQYF.

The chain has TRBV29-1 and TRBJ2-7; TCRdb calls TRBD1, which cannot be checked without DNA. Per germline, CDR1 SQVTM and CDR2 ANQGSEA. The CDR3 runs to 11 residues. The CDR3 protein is CSASTGREQYF.

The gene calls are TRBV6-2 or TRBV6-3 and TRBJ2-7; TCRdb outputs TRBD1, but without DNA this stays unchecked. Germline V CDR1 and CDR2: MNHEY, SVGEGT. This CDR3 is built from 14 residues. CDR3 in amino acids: CASSKPGPTYEQYF.

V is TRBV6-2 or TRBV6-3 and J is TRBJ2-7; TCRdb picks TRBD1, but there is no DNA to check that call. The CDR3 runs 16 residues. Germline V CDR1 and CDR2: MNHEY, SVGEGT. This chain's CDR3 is CASSSSSGTLHYEQYF.

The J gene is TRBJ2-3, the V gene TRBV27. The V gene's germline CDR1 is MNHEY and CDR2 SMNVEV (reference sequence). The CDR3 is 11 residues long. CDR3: CASSATDTQYF.

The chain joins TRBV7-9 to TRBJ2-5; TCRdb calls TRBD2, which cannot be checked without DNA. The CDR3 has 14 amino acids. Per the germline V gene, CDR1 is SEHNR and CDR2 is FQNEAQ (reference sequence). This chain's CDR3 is CASSIGGATETQYF.

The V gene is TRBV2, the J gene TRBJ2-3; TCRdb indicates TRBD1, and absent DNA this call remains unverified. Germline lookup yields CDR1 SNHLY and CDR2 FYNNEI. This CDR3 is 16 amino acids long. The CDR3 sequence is CASSYPGDSSTDTQYF.

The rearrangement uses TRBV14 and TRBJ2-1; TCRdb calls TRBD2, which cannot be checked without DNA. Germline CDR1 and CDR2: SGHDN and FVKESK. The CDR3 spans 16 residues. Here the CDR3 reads CASSSLGAGTYNEQFF.

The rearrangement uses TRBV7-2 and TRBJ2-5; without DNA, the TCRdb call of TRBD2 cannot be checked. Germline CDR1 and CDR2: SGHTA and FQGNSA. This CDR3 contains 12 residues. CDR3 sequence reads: CASSLGGGDQYF.

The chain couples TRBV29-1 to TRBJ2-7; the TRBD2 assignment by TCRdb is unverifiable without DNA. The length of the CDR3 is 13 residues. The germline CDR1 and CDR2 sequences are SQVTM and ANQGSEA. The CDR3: CSARGGGSYEQYF.